These 5 T cell receptor beta chains were all obtained from the same sample, sequenced in a study of identical twins. Each CDR3 protein is one row after TCRdb ran MiXCR on the 5' RACE reads. The sample shows hundreds of thousands of distinct CDR3 sequences, around 12% of them seen only once. Another study also made use of these data, one on yellow fever vaccine responses in identical twins.

The sample was CD8+ T cells sorted from blood. These receptors came from a woman between 18 and 29 years old in good health.

The rearrangement joins TRBV6-1 to TRBJ1-2; D gene unclear. The CDR3 consists of 14 residues. Germline assignment: CDR1 MNHNS and CDR2 SASEGT. The V end lost 2 bases, the J end lost 6 bases, and 13 bases lay between the germline ends. The CDR3 is CASSESGFYDGYTF. In DNA form, the CDR3 reads TGTGCCAGCAGTGAATCGGGGTTCTATGATGGCTACACCTTC.

The CDR3 region is CSAHPGNNEQFF. The CDR3 region has the DNA TGCAGTGCTCACCCCGGAAACAATGAGCAGTTCTTC. This chain connects TRBV20-1 to TRBJ2-1; D gene uncertain. V was pared by 5 bases and J by 5 bases, with 10 bases between. From germline, CDR1 is DFQATT and CDR2 SNEGSKA (reference sequence). The CDR3 runs to 12 residues.

The chain employs TRBV12-3 or TRBV12-4 and TRBJ2-1; 11 bases match TRBD1. The CDR3 is 18 residues long. Losses at the gene ends were 6 bases for V and 0 bases for J; bases not matched to a gene: 10. The CDR3 loop is CASSKGQGVSGSYNEQFF. The CDR3, as DNA: TGTGCCAGCAGCAAGGGACAGGGGGTCTCCGGCTCCTACAATGAGCAGTTCTTC.

This clonotype was picked up a small number of times. The chain is built from TRBV12-3 or TRBV12-4 and TRBJ2-7; either TRBD1 or TRBD2 may supply D (5 bases each). CDR3 length equals 14 residues. The germline V and J ends were trimmed by 5 bases and 6 bases, with 17 bases remaining between them. CDR3 loop: CASSLPGTNVEQYF. The CDR3 nucleotides are TGTGCCAGCAGTCTGCCAGGGACCAACGTCGAGCAGTACTTC.

The chain combines TRBV24-1 with TRBJ2-3; 9 bases are shared with TRBD2. The germline V gene has CDR1 KGHDR and CDR2 SFDVKD. J gave up 2 bases and V 3 bases, and 5 bases lay outside the gene matches. The CDR3 extends over 16 amino acids. The CDR3 nucleotides read TGTGCCACCAGTGATCCCACGGGACTAGCCACAGATACGCAGTATTTT. Translating gives CATSDPTGLATDTQYF.